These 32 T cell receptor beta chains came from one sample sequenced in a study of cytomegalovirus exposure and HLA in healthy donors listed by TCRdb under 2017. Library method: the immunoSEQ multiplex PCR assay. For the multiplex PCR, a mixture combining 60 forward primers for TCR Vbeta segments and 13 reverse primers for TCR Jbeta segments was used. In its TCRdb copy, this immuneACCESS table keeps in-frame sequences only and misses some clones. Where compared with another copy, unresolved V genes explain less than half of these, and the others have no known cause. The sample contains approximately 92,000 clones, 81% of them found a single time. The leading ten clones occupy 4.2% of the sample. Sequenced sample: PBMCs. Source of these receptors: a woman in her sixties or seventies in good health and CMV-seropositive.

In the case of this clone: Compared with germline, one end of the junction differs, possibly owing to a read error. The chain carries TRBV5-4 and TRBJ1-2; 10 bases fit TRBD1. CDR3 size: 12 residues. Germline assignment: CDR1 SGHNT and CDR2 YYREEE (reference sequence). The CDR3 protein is CASSDRDRGSEF. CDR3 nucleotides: TGTGCCAGCAGCGACCGGGACAGGGGTTCAGAATTC.

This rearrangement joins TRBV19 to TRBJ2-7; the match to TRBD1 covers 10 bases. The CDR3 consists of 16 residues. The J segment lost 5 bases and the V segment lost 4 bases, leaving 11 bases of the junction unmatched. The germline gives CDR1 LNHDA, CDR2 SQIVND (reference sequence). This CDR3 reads CASSTGQGETSDEQYF. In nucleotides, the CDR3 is TGTGCCAGTAGTACCGGACAGGGGGAGACCTCTGACGAGCAGTACTTC.

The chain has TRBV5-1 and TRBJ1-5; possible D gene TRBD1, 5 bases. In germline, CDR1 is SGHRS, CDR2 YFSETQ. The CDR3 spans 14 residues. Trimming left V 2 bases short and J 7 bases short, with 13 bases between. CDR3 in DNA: TGCGCCAGCAGCTTCGGAGGGGATAACCAGCCCCAGCATTTT. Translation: CASSFGGDNQPQHF.

The CDR3 DNA reads TGCGCCAGCAGCCCTTTAGAGGGAAGGAACGGGGAGCTGTTTTTT. Translating gives CASSPLEGRNGELFF. The rearrangement uses TRBV5-1 and TRBJ2-2, with D tentatively TRBD2 (5 bases). Trimming removed 4 bases at V and 7 bases at J, with 17 bases between. CDR3 length: 15 amino acids. The germline V gene has CDR1 SGHRS and CDR2 YFSETQ.

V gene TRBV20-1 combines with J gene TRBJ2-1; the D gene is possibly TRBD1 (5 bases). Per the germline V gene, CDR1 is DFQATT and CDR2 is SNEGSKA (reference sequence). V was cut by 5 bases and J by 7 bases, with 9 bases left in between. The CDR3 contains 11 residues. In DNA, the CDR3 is TGCAGTGCTCCACAGGTGAATGAGCAGTTCTTC. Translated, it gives CSAPQVNEQFF.

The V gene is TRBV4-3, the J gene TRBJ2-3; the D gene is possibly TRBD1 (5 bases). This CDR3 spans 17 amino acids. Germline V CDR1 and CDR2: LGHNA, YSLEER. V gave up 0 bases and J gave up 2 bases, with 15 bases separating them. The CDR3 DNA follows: TGCGCCAGCAGCCAAGATCTTGGGGCTCGACCCACAGATACGCAGTATTTT. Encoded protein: CASSQDLGARPTDTQYF.

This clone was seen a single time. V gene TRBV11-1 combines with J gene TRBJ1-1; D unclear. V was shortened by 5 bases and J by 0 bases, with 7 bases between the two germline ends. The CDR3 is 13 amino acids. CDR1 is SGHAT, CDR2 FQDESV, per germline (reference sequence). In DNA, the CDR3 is TGTGCCAGCAGCCGGGATTTGAACACTGAAGCTTTCTTT. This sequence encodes CASSRDLNTEAFF.

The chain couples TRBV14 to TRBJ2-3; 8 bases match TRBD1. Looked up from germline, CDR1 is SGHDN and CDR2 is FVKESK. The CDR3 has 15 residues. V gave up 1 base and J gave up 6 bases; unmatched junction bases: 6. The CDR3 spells CASSQVQGAFDTQYF. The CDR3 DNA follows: TGTGCCAGCAGCCAAGTTCAGGGGGCGTTTGATACGCAGTATTTT.

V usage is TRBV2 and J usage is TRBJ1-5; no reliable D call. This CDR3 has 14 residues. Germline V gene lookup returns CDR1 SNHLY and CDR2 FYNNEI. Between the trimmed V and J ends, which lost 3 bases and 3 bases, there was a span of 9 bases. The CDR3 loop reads CASSDGETNQPQHF. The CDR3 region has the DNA TGTGCCAGCAGTGATGGGGAGACCAATCAGCCCCAGCATTTT. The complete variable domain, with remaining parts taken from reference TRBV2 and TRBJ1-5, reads EPEVTQTPSHQVTQMGQEVILRCVPISNHLYFYWYRQILGQKVEFLVSFYNNEISEKSEIFDDQFSVERPDGSNFTLKIRSTKLEDSAMYFCASSDGETNQPQHFGDGTRLSIL.

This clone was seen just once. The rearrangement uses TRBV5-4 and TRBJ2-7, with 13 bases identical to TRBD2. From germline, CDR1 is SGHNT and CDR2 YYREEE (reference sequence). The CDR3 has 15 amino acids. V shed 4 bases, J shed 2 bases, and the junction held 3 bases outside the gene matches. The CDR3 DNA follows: TGTGCCAGCAGCACGGGACTAGCGGGAACCTACGAGCAGTACTTC. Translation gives CASSTGLAGTYEQYF.

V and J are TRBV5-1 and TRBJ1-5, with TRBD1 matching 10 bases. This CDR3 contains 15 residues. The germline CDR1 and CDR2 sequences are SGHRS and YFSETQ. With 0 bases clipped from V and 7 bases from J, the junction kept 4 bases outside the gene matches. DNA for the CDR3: TGCGCCAGCAGCTTGGCAGGACAGGGGGGCCAGCCCCAGCATTTT. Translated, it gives CASSLAGQGGQPQHF. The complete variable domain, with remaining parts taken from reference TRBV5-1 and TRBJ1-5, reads KAGVTQTPRYLIKTRGQQVTLSCSPISGHRSVSWYQQTPGQGLQFLFEYFSETQRNKGNFPGRFSGRQFSNSRSEMNVSTLELGDSALYLCASSLAGQGGQPQHFGDGTRLSIL.

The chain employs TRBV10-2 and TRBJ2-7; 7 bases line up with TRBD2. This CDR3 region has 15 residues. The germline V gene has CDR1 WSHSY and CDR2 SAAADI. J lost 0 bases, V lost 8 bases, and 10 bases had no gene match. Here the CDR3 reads CASEELGGTSYEQYF. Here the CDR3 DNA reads TGCGCCAGCGAAGAGCTGGGGGGGACCTCCTACGAGCAGTACTTC.

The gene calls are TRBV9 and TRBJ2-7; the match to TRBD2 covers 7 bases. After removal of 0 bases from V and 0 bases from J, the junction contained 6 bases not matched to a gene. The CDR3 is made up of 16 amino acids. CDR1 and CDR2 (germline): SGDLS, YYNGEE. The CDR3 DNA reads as TGTGCCAGCAGCGTAGGAAATAGCGGGTTCTCCTACGAGCAGTACTTC. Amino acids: CASSVGNSGFSYEQYF.

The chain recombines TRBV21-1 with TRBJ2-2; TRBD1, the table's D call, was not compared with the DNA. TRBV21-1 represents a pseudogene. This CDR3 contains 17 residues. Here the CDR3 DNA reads TGTGCCAGCAGCAAAAAGACGGGACAGGGTAGGAGCGGGGAGCTGTTTTTT. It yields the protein CASSKKTGQGRSGELFF.

This CDR3 reads CASSHRTSGRGGGETQYF. The CDR3 DNA reads as TGTGCCAGCAGCCATAGAACTAGCGGGAGGGGGGGTGGAGAGACCCAGTACTTC. The J gene is TRBJ2-5, the V gene TRBV7-2; TRBD2 matches 13 bases. The CDR3 loop spans 18 amino acids. The V gene's germline CDR1 is SGHTA and CDR2 FQGNSA. The V gene end was trimmed by 5 bases and the J gene end by 4 bases; junction bases not matched to a gene: 13.

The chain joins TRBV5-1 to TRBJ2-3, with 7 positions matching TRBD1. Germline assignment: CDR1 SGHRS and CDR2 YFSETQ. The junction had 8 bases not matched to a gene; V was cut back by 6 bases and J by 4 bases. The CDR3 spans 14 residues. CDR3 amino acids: CASTTTGLPDTQYF. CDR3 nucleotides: TGCGCCAGCACCACGACAGGGTTACCAGATACGCAGTATTTT. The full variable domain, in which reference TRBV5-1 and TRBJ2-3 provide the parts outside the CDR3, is KAGVTQTPRYLIKTRGQQVTLSCSPISGHRSVSWYQQTPGQGLQFLFEYFSETQRNKGNFPGRFSGRQFSNSRSEMNVSTLELGDSALYLCASTTTGLPDTQYFGPGTRLTVL.

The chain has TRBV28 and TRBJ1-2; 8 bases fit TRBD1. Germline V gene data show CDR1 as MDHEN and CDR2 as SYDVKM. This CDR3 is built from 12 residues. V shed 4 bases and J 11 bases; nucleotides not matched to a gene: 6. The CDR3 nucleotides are TGTGCCAGCAGTTCCAGGGGGCAAGGATACACCTTC. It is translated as CASSSRGQGYTF.

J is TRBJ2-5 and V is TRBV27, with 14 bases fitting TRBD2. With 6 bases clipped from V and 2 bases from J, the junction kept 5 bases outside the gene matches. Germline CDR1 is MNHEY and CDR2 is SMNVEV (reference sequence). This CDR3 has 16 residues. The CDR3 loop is CASRRTSGRIQETQYF. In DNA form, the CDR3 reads TGTGCCAGCAGAAGGACTAGCGGGAGGATACAAGAGACCCAGTACTTC.

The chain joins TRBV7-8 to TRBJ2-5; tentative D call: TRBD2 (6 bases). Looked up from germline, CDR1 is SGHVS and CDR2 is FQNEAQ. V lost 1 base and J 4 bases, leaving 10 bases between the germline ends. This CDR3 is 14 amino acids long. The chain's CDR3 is CASSLDGRGETQYF. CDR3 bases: TGTGCCAGCAGCTTAGACGGGAGAGGAGAGACCCAGTACTTC.

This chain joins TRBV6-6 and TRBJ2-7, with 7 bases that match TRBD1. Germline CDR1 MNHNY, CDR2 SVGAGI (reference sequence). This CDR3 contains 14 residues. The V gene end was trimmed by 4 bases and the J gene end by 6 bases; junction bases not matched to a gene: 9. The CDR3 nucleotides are TGTGCCAGCAGTTTCTGGGACAGCTATCGCGAGCAGTACTTC. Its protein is CASSFWDSYREQYF.

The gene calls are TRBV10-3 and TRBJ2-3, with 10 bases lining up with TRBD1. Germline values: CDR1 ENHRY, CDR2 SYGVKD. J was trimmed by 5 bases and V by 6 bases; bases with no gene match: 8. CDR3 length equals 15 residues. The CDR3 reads CAIRTGQGPGDTQYF. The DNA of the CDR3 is TGTGCCATCAGGACGGGACAGGGGCCAGGAGATACGCAGTATTTT.

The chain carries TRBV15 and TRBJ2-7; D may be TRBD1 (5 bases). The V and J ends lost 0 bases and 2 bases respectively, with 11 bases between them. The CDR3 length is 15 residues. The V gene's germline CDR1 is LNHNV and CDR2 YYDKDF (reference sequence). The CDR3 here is CATSREKGLTYEQYF. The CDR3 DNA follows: TGTGCCACCAGCAGAGAGAAGGGGCTGACCTACGAGCAGTACTTC.

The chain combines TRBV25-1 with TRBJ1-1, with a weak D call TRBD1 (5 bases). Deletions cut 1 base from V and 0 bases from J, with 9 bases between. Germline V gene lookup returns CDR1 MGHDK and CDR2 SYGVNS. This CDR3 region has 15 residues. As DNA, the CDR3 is TGTGCCAGCAGTGAATCTGGGGGGGTGAACACTGAAGCTTTCTTT. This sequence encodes CASSESGGVNTEAFF.

The CDR3 DNA reads as TGCGCCAGCAGCTTAGCGGAAGGGCTTTGGAATGAGCAGTTCTTC. Its protein product is CASSLAEGLWNEQFF. The J gene is TRBJ2-1, the V gene TRBV5-1; the D gene is possibly TRBD2 (5 bases). There are 15 residues in the CDR3. Trimming took off 2 bases at V and 7 bases at J, with 16 bases between the two ends. Germline values: CDR1 SGHRS, CDR2 YFSETQ.

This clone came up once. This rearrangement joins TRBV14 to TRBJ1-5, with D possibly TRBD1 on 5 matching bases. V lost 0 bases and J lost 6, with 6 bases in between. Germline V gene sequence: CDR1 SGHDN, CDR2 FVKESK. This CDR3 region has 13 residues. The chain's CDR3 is CASSQDQGQPQHF. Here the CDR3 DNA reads TGTGCCAGCAGCCAAGATCAGGGTCAGCCCCAGCATTTT.

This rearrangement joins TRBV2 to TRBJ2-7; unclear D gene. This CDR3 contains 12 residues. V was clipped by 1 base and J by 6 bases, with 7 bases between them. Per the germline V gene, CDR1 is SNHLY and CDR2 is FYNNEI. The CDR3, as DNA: TGTGCCAGCAGTGAAGTCAACATCGAGCAGTACTTC. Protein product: CASSEVNIEQYF.

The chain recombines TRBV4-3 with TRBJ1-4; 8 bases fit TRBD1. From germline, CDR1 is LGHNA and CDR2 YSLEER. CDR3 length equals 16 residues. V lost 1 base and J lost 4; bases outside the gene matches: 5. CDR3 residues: CASSQVTGGYNEKLFF. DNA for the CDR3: TGCGCCAGCAGCCAAGTTACAGGGGGATATAATGAAAAACTGTTTTTT.

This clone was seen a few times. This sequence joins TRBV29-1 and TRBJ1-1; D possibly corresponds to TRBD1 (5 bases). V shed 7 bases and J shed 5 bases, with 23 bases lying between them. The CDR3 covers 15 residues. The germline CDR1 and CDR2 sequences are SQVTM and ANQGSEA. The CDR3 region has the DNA TGCAGCGCCGCGAATTACCTACTGGGGGGGACTGAAGCTTTCTTT. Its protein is CSAANYLLGGTEAFF.

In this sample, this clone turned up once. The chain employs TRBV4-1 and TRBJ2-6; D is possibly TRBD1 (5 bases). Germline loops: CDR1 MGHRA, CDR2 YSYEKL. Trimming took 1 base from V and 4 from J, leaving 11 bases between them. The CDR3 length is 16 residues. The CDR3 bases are TGCGCCAGCAGCCAAGCAAAGACAGCCGGGGCCAACGTCCTGACTTTC. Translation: CASSQAKTAGANVLTF.

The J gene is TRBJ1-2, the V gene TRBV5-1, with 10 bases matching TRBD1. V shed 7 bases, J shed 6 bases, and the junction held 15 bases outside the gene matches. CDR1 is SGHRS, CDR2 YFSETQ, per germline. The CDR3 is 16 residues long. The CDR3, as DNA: TGCGCCAGCGGCCCCGTCCCGGGACAGGGGAGAGATGGCTACACCTTC. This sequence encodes CASGPVPGQGRDGYTF.

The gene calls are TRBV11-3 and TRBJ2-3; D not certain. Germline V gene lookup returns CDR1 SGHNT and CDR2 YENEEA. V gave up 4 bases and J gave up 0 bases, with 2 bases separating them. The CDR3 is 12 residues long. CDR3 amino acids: CASSSSTDTQYF. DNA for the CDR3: TGTGCCAGCAGCTCGAGCACAGATACGCAGTATTTT.

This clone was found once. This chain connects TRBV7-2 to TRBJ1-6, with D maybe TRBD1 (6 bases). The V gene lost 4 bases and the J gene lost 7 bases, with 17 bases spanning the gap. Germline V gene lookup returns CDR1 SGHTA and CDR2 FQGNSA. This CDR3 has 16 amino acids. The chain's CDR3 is CASSSSAGARNSPLHF. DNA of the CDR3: TGTGCCAGCAGCTCCTCCGCGGGGGCGAGGAATTCACCCCTCCACTTT. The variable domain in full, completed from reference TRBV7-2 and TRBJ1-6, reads GAGVSQSPSNKVTEKGKDVELRCDPISGHTALYWYRQSLGQGLEFLIYFQGNSAPDKSGLPSDRFSAERTGGSVSTLTIQRTQQEDSAVYLCASSSSAGARNSPLHFGNGTRLTVT.